These T cell receptor beta chains were read from a single sample in a study of blood T cell repertoires in COVID-19. Profiled with immunoSEQ multiplex PCR; TCRdb holds only in-frame clones, not every one. The sample records under 70,000 clones, approximately 90% being singletons. What was sequenced was peripheral blood. These receptors came from an older woman with active or convalescent COVID-19. Both conserved end residues are part of each CDR3. The order of the fields is CDR3 protein, CDR3 DNA, D gene, J gene, V gene. A D gene is named only where the DNA matches it firmly.

CDR3: CASSLGTGGGSTDTQYF
DNA: TGTGCCAGCAGCCTCGGGACAGGGGGCGGGAGCACAGATACGCAGTATTTT
D: TRBD1
J: TRBJ2-3
V: TRBV5-5

CDR3: CARSTWLAPDEQFF
DNA: TGTGCCAGAAGCACCTGGCTAGCGCCAGATGAGCAGTTCTTC
D: .
J: TRBJ2-1
V: TRBV5-3

CDR3: CASSNPRGEGYTF
DNA: TGTGCCAGCAGCAACCCCCGGGGGGAGGGCTACACCTTC
D: .
J: TRBJ1-2
V: TRBV5-6

CDR3: CASSQVRALAEIGELFF
DNA: TGTGCCAGCAGCCAAGTCCGGGCTCTAGCGGAGATCGGGGAGCTGTTTTTT
D: TRBD2
J: TRBJ2-2
V: TRBV4-2

CDR3: CASRGGATGELFF
DNA: TGTGCCAGCAGGGGGGGGGCTACCGGGGAGCTGTTTTTT
D: .
J: TRBJ2-2
V: TRBV6-6

CDR3: CASSLSGQRANVLTF
DNA: TGTGCCAGCAGCCTTAGCGGGCAGCGGGCCAACGTCCTGACTTTC
D: TRBD2
J: TRBJ2-6
V: TRBV7-2

CDR3: CASSSSSRGLSYNEQFF
DNA: TGTGCCAGCAGTTCCTCTTCCAGGGGGCTATCTTACAATGAGCAGTTCTTC
D: TRBD1
J: TRBJ2-1
V: TRBV11-3

CDR3: CASSPTGFSGNTIYF
DNA: TGTGCCAGCAGTCCAACAGGGTTCTCTGGAAACACCATATATTTT
D: .
J: TRBJ1-3
V: TRBV6-5

CDR3: CAWSNGDSEQFF
DNA: TGTGCCTGGAGTAATGGGGACAGTGAGCAGTTCTTC
D: TRBD1
J: TRBJ2-1
V: TRBV30

CDR3: CASSLGAVVSTDTQYF
DNA: TGTGCCAGCAGCTTGGGAGCGGTGGTTAGCACAGATACGCAGTATTTT
D: .
J: TRBJ2-3
V: TRBV5-8

CDR3: CASKGRGNEKLFF
DNA: TGTGCCAGCAAGGGCAGGGGAAACGAAAAACTGTTTTTT
D: .
J: TRBJ1-4
V: TRBV6-5

CDR3: CSVEGRTAEQFF
DNA: TGCAGCGTTGAAGGGAGAACGGCAGAGCAGTTCTTC
D: .
J: TRBJ2-1
V: TRBV29-1

CDR3: CASSMAGQTREAFF
DNA: TGTGCCAGTAGTATGGCTGGGCAAACCCGAGAAGCTTTCTTT
D: .
J: TRBJ1-1
V: TRBV19

CDR3: CASSLGGTNYGYTF
DNA: TGTGCCAGCAGCCTCGGGGGGACTAACTATGGCTACACCTTC
D: .
J: TRBJ1-2
V: TRBV11-1

CDR3: CASSLRQGYNEQFF
DNA: TGCGCCAGCAGCTTGCGTCAGGGCTACAATGAGCAGTTCTTC
D: .
J: TRBJ2-1
V: TRBV5-1

CDR3: CATSSPRSLGGNTIYF
DNA: TGTGCCACCAGCAGTCCGAGGAGTCTTGGGGGAAACACCATATATTTT
D: .
J: TRBJ1-3
V: TRBV15